The sample holds a few counts of the clone carrying this T cell receptor beta chain. V gave up 4 bases and J gave up 2 bases; unmatched junction bases: 4. Germline V lookup: CDR1 SGHRS, CDR2 YFSETQ. The CDR3 sequence is 14 residues long. The data stem from a study of CD8+ T cells in alopecia areata. On the study more broadly: Treated patients swallowed 5 to 10 mg of oral tofacitinib twice daily.

RNA extraction and reverse transcription yielded cDNA as sequencing template. Produced via immunoSEQ multiplex PCR; TCRdb's table is partial and in-frame only. This sample has 110,000 to 150,000 clones, with about three fifths found just once. The study team obtained lesional scalp punch biopsies and peripheral blood from alopecia areata patients. This specimen was CD4+ T cells sorted from blood, taken at week 0. V and J are TRBV5-1 and TRBJ2-5, with 8 bases aligning to TRBD2. This receptor was identified in a human donor with alopecia areata. As DNA, the CDR3 is TGCGCCAGCAGCGAAGCGGGGGTGCAAGAGACCCAGTACTTC. Its translation: CASSEAGVQETQYF.